This TCR beta chain emerged from a study of T cells in narcolepsy. This clone was found a few times. Sequenced by immunoSEQ multiplex PCR; TCRdb stores in-frame clones only, minus some. The sample has about 32,000 clones, approximately 86% seen once. This TCR was sampled from a human donor with narcolepsy. The sequenced sample was CD45RA- memory CD4+ T cells from PBMCs.

The CDR3: CASSPPSNNEQFF. The DNA for the CDR3 is TGTGCCAGCAGCCCACCTAGCAACAATGAGCAGTTCTTC. The V and J genes are TRBV7-3 and TRBJ2-1; perhaps TRBD2 as D (5 bases). Trimming removed 5 bases at V and 5 bases at J, with 10 bases between. CDR3 size: 13 residues. Germline values: CDR1 SGHTA, CDR2 FQGTGA.